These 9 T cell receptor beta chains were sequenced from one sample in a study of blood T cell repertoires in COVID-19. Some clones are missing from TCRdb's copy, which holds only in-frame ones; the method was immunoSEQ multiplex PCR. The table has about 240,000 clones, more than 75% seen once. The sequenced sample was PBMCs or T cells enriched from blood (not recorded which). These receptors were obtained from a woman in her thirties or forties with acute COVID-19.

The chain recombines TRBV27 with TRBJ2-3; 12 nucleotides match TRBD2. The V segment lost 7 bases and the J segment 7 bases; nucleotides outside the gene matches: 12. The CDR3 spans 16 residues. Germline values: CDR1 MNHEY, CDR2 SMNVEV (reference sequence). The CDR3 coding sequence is TGTGCCAGCACTCCGACTAGCGGGAGACCTTCGCATACGCAGTATTTT. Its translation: CASTPTSGRPSHTQYF.

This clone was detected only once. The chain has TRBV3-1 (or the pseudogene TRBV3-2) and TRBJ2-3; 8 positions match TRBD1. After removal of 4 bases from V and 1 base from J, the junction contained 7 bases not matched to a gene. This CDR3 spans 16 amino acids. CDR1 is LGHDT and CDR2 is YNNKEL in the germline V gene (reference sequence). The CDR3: CASSLPQGAGTDTQYF. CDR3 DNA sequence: TGTGCCAGCAGCCTCCCCCAGGGGGCGGGCACAGATACGCAGTATTTT.

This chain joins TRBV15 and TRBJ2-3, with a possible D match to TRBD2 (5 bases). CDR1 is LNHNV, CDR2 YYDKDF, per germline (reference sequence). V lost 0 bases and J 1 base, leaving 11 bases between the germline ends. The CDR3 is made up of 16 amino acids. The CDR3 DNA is TGTGCCACCAGCAGAGACGCTAGCATTGGCACAGATACGCAGTATTTT. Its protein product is CATSRDASIGTDTQYF.

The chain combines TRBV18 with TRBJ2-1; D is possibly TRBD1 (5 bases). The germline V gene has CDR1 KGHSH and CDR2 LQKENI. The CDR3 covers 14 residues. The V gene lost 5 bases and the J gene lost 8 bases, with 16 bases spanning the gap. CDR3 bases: TGTGCCAGCTCAACCATAGACAGTAGCTATGAGCAGTTCTTC. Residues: CASSTIDSSYEQFF.

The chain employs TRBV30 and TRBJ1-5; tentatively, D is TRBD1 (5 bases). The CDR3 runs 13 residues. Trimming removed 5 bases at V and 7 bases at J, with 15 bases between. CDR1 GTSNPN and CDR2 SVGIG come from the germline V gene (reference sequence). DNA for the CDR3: TGTGCCTGGTCGGGGGGGGTGGGCCAGCCCCAGCATTTT. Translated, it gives CAWSGGVGQPQHF.

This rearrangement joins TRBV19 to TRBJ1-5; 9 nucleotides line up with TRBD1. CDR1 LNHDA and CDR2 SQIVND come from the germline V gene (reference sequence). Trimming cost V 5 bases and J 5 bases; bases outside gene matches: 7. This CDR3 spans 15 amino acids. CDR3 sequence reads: CASSGTGSWDQPQHF. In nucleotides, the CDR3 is TGTGCCAGTAGTGGGACAGGGTCTTGGGATCAGCCCCAGCATTTT.

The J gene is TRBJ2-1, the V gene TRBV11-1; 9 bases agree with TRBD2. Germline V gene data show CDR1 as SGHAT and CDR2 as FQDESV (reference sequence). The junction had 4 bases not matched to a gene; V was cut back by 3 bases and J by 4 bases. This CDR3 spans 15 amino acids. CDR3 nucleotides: TGTGCCAGCAGCTTGGCGGGAGGGCCTTACAATGAGCAGTTCTTC. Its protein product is CASSLAGGPYNEQFF.

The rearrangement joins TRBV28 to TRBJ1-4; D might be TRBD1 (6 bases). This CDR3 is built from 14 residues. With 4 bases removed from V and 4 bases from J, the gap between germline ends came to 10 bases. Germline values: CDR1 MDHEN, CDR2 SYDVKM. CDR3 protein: CASSSRDNNEKLFF. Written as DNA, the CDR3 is TGTGCCAGCAGTTCCCGGGACAATAATGAAAAACTGTTTTTT. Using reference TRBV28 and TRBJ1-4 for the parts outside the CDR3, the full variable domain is DVKVTQSSRYLVKRTGEKVFLECVQDMDHENMFWYRQDPGLGLRLIYFSYDVKMKEKGDIPEGYSVSREKKERFSLILESASTNQTSMYLCASSSRDNNEKLFFGSGTQLSVL.

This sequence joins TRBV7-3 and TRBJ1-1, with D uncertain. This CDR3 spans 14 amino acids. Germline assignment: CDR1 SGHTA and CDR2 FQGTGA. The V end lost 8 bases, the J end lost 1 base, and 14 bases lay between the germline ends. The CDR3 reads CASGPGGENTEAFF. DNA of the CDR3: TGTGCCAGCGGCCCGGGCGGGGAGAACACTGAAGCTTTCTTT.